This T cell receptor (beta chain) was profiled in a study of blood T cell repertoires in COVID-19. Study-wide background: Samples representing acute and convalescent COVID-19 were sourced from the United States, Italy and Spain. T cells, B-cell-depleted T cells, or PBMCs provided the cDNA or gDNA that served as material.

Authors' methods: The authors estimated nucleated cell counts from reference gene primer amplification. The protocol was immunoSEQ multiplex PCR, while the TCRdb copy is restricted to in-frame clones and leaves out a portion. D and trimming come from the DNA, and the V and J calls and clone size come from that table. The sample carries around 350,000 clones, 85% to 90% recorded once. The ends were cut back, 2 bases at V and 7 bases at J, with 11 bases in the middle. Per germline, CDR1 SGHTA and CDR2 FQGTGA. This CDR3 has 13 residues. Material for sequencing was peripheral blood. The chain joins TRBV7-3 to TRBJ1-1, with D perhaps TRBD1 (5 bases). This clonotype was obtained from a human donor in a cohort sampled during active COVID-19. CDR3 loop: CASSLGGFGEAFF. For the CDR3, the DNA is TGTGCCAGCAGCTTAGGGGGGTTCGGTGAAGCTTTCTTT.